This T cell receptor (beta chain) was identified during a study of cytomegalovirus exposure and HLA in healthy donors. Regarding the study as a whole: Reportedly, diagnosis of cytomegalovirus status by the classifier showed high specificity and sensitivity.

Repertoires were generated with immunoSEQ multiplex PCR, while TCRdb's copy carries only in-frame clones and drops some. The repertoire has 150,000 to 200,000 clones, 85% of them found once; the top ten carry around a sixth. To note about this clone: Its cognate antigen is unknown.

Germline V gene lookup returns CDR1 GTSNPN and CDR2 SVGIG (reference sequence). The ends lost 3 bases at V and 4 bases at J; junction bases unmatched: 13. The CDR3 is 16 residues long. A roughly 120-subject validation cohort, separate from the roughly 670-subject first cohort, supplied the donors. The sample consisted of PBMCs. The genes are TRBV30 and TRBJ2-5, with TRBD2 identical over 8 bases. The clonotype was recovered from a man between 18 and 35 years old in good health and CMV-seropositive. The CDR3 DNA is TGTGCCTGGAGCGGGGGGGTCGGGAGGGCCGTAGAGACCCAGTACTTC. It encodes CAWSGGVGRAVETQYF.